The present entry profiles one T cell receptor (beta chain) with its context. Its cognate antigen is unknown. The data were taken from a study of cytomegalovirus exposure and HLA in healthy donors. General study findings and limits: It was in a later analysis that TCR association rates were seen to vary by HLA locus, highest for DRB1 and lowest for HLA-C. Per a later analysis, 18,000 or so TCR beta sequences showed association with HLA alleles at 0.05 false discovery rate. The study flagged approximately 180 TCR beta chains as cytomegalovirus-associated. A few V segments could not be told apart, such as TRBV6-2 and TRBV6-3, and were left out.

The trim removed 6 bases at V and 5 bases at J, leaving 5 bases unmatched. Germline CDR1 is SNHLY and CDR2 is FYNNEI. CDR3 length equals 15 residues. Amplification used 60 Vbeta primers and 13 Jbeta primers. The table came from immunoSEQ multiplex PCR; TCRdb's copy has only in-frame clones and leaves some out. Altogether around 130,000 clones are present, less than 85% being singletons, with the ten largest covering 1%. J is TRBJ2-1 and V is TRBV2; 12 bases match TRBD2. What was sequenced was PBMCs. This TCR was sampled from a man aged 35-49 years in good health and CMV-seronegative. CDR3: CASRRLAGVNNEQFF. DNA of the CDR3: TGTGCCAGCAGGCGACTAGCGGGGGTCAACAATGAGCAGTTCTTC. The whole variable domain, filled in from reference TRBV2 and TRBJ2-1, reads EPEVTQTPSHQVTQMGQEVILRCVPISNHLYFYWYRQILGQKVEFLVSFYNNEISEKSEIFDDQFSVERPDGSNFTLKIRSTKLEDSAMYFCASRRLAGVNNEQFFGPGTRLTVL.